The 25 T cell receptor beta chains in this list originate from one sample, sequenced in a study of blood T cell repertoires in COVID-19. The assay was immunoSEQ multiplex PCR, and TCRdb's table has in-frame clones only and misses some. The sample lists 500,000 to 600,000 clones, 85% to 90% occurring once. The sample was peripheral blood. All receptors derive from a woman aged 50 to 60 with COVID-19, enrolled during active disease.

V usage is TRBV27 and J usage is TRBJ1-5; 7 bases line up with TRBD1. The length of the CDR3 is 14 residues. Trimming took 7 bases from V and 0 from J; bases not matched to a gene: 3. Looked up from germline, CDR1 is MNHEY and CDR2 is SMNVEV (reference sequence). DNA of the CDR3: TGTGCCAGCAAGGACAGGTATAGCAATCAGCCCCAGCATTTT. It translates to CASKDRYSNQPQHF.

This chain links TRBV5-4 with TRBJ2-3; 10 nucleotides agree with TRBD1. The ends lost 3 bases at V and 6 bases at J; junction bases unmatched: 7. The CDR3 is 15 amino acids. The V gene's germline CDR1 is SGHNT and CDR2 YYREEE (reference sequence). The DNA of the CDR3 is TGTGCCAGCAGCTGGATAGGACAGGGGGATGATACGCAGTATTTT. It specifies CASSWIGQGDDTQYF.

The chain joins TRBV6-4 to TRBJ2-1, with 12 bases fitting TRBD2. CDR1 is MRHNA, CDR2 SNTAGT, per germline. This CDR3 is built from 17 residues. J lost 6 bases, V lost 0 bases, and 6 bases had no gene match. The CDR3 loop reads CASSDSASGGGPNEQFF. As DNA, the CDR3 is TGTGCCAGCAGTGACTCGGCTAGCGGGGGGGGTCCCAATGAGCAGTTCTTC.

The table lists this clone with a count of one. This chain connects TRBV27 to TRBJ2-1; 12 bases fit TRBD1. V shed 7 bases and J 6 bases; nucleotides not matched to a gene: 7. This CDR3 spans 15 amino acids. CDR1 MNHEY and CDR2 SMNVEV come from the germline V gene (reference sequence). The CDR3 sequence: CASTTGTGGLNEQFF. The CDR3 nucleotides read TGTGCCAGCACAACCGGGACAGGGGGCCTCAATGAGCAGTTCTTC.

V and J are TRBV19 and TRBJ1-2; TRBD1 might be the D (6 bases). In germline, CDR1 is LNHDA, CDR2 SQIVND (reference sequence). The CDR3 contains 13 residues. V was pared by 6 bases and J by 6 bases, with 14 bases between. This CDR3 is CASRRRDTDGYTF. Here the CDR3 DNA reads TGTGCCAGTAGACGCAGGGACACAGATGGCTACACCTTC.

The chain carries TRBV7-3 and TRBJ2-2; 10 nucleotides align to TRBD1. V was clipped by 4 bases and J by 5 bases; unmatched bases: 7. CDR3 length: 16 amino acids. The germline V gene has CDR1 SGHTA and CDR2 FQGTGA. The CDR3 DNA is TGTGCCAGCAGCTCCGGCGGACAGGGGGGGACCGGGGAGCTGTTTTTT. As protein: CASSSGGQGGTGELFF.

The CDR3 region is CASSEAKGQGNEKLFF. Here the CDR3 DNA reads TGTGCCAGCAGTGAAGCAAAGGGCCAGGGTAATGAAAAACTGTTTTTT. The V gene is TRBV6-1, the J gene TRBJ1-4; possibly TRBD1 for D (5 bases). The CDR3 is 16 residues long. Deletions cut 0 bases from V and 4 bases from J, with 12 bases between. Looked up from germline, CDR1 is MNHNS and CDR2 is SASEGT.

The gene calls are TRBV7-6 and TRBJ1-3; 7 bases align to TRBD1. V lost 4 bases to trimming and J lost 0 bases; unmatched junction nucleotides: 3. Looked up from germline, CDR1 is SGHVS and CDR2 is FNYEAQ. The CDR3 has 15 amino acids. This CDR3 reads CASSSSGGSGNTIYF. The CDR3 nucleotides read TGTGCCAGCAGCTCCTCAGGGGGCTCTGGAAACACCATATATTTT.

The genes are TRBV5-1 and TRBJ1-3; possible D gene TRBD1, 5 bases. V was shortened by 4 bases and J by 2 bases, with 19 bases between the two germline ends. The V gene's germline CDR1 is SGHRS and CDR2 YFSETQ. This CDR3 contains 17 residues. CDR3 sequence reads: CASSPGRGRPPGNTIYF. CDR3 bases: TGCGCCAGCAGCCCCGGACGGGGGAGGCCACCTGGAAACACCATATATTTT.

V and J are TRBV12-5 and TRBJ1-2; D is perhaps TRBD1 (6 bases). In germline, CDR1 is LGHNT, CDR2 FRNRAP. CDR3 length equals 16 residues. V was clipped by 7 bases and J by 4 bases, with 22 bases between them. CDR3 bases: TGTGCTAGTGCCCTAGGGGGAGCCCGGGGGGGCTATGGCTACACCTTC. This gives the protein CASALGGARGGYGYTF.

The chain has TRBV5-4 and TRBJ2-3; D unresolved. Trimming shortened V by 5 bases and J by 6 bases, and 13 bases separated the two germline ends. The CDR3 loop spans 13 amino acids. In germline, CDR1 is SGHNT, CDR2 YYREEE (reference sequence). The CDR3 DNA reads TGTGCCAGCAGTCTCCCCCTCGGGGATACGCAGTATTTT. This codes for CASSLPLGDTQYF.

The V and J genes are TRBV19 and TRBJ2-5; the D gene is possibly TRBD2 (7 bases). The germline V gene has CDR1 LNHDA and CDR2 SQIVND (reference sequence). The CDR3 contains 14 residues. Trimming left V 1 base short and J 3 bases short, with 9 bases between. CDR3 sequence (DNA): TGTGCCAGTAGTATAGGGGGGGGCGAAGAGACCCAGTACTTC. It is translated as CASSIGGGEETQYF. Full variable domain (rest looked up from reference TRBV19 and TRBJ2-5): DGGITQSPKYLFRKEGQNVTLSCEQNLNHDAMYWYRQDPGQGLRLIYYSQIVNDFQKGDIAEGYSVSREKKESFPLTVTSAQKNPTAFYLCASSIGGGEETQYFGPGTRLLVL.

The chain carries TRBV19 and TRBJ1-3, with D unclear. CDR3 size: 16 residues. V gave up 6 bases and J gave up 7 bases, with 22 bases separating them. The germline V gene has CDR1 LNHDA and CDR2 SQIVND (reference sequence). The CDR3 region is CASSPTRRPSGNTIYF. As DNA, the CDR3 is TGTGCCAGTAGCCCAACGAGAAGGCCCTCAGGCAACACCATATATTTT.

This clone was seen only once. The chain links TRBV18 to TRBJ2-5, with 9 bases that match TRBD1. The CDR3 loop spans 15 amino acids. The germline CDR1 and CDR2 sequences are KGHSH and LQKENI. V lost 4 bases to trimming and J lost 5 bases; unmatched junction nucleotides: 8. The CDR3 bases are TGTGCCAGCTCACTTTCGGACAGGGGAGGGGAGACCCAGTACTTC. Translation gives CASSLSDRGGETQYF.

This sequence joins TRBV3-1 (or the pseudogene TRBV3-2) and TRBJ2-3; 8 bases fit TRBD2. From germline, CDR1 is LGHDT and CDR2 YNNKEL (reference sequence). V was clipped by 4 bases and J by 1 base; unmatched bases: 7. The CDR3 consists of 16 residues. CDR3 amino acids: CASSPTGRGGTDTQYF. The CDR3 DNA sequence: TGTGCCAGCAGCCCGACGGGGCGGGGGGGCACAGATACGCAGTATTTT.

The chain recombines TRBV6-1 with TRBJ1-2; D ambiguous. Per the germline V gene, CDR1 is MNHNS and CDR2 is SASEGT. The CDR3 is made up of 18 amino acids. Trimming pared 2 bases from V and 12 bases from J, leaving 31 bases between. The CDR3 sequence is CASSETEIGGVGRAGHTF. CDR3 coding DNA: TGTGCCAGCAGTGAAACTGAAATCGGCGGAGTCGGGCGTGCGGGTCACACCTTC.

The gene calls are TRBV27 and TRBJ2-1, with 7 bases fitting TRBD1. Germline CDR1 and CDR2: MNHEY and SMNVEV (reference sequence). Trimming removed 5 bases from V and 0 bases from J; junction bases left unmatched: 7. The CDR3 has 16 amino acids. The CDR3 spells CASSPLGQPSYNEQFF. Here the CDR3 DNA reads TGTGCCAGCAGTCCGCTGGGACAGCCCTCCTACAATGAGCAGTTCTTC.

The chain is built from TRBV24-1 and TRBJ1-2; D is possibly TRBD1 (5 bases). This CDR3 comprises 14 residues. V was pared by 5 bases and J by 7 bases, with 16 bases between. Per the germline V gene, CDR1 is KGHDR and CDR2 is SFDVKD. The DNA for the CDR3 is TGTGCCACCAGTGGGGGGGACGCTGGGTTTGGCTACACCTTC. Translation gives CATSGGDAGFGYTF.

This clone was detected only a few times. This chain joins TRBV24-1 and TRBJ2-3; TRBD2 matches at 7 bases. V trimming: 9 bases; J trimming: 6 bases; junction bases outside the gene matches: 8. CDR3 size: 13 residues. CDR1 is KGHDR and CDR2 is SFDVKD in the germline V gene. The CDR3: CATSGEGLDTQYF. The CDR3 region has the DNA TGTGCCACCTCTGGGGAGGGTCTGGATACGCAGTATTTT.

The V call is TRBV5-3, the J call TRBJ1-4; D is possibly TRBD1 (6 bases). TRBV5-3 is designated an ORF whose function remains uncertain. Trimming took 5 bases from V and 5 from J, leaving 13 bases between them. The CDR3 sequence is 14 residues long. For the CDR3, the DNA is TGTGCCAGAAGGTCCGGGACAAAAAATGAAAAACTGTTTTTT. This codes for CARRSGTKNEKLFF.

The chain recombines TRBV2 with TRBJ2-1; 7 bases match TRBD1. This CDR3 comprises 14 residues. Germline V lookup: CDR1 SNHLY, CDR2 FYNNEI. Losses at the gene ends were 6 bases for V and 8 bases for J; bases not matched to a gene: 10. The CDR3 nucleotides read TGTGCCAGCAGATTGACAGGGCCCGAAGATGAGCAGTTCTTC. It yields the protein CASRLTGPEDEQFF.

This sequence joins TRBV4-2 and TRBJ1-1; possible D gene TRBD1, 5 bases. The CDR3 has 17 residues. Germline assignment: CDR1 LGHNA and CDR2 YNFKEQ. Trimming left V 1 base short and J 1 base short, with 16 bases between. CDR3 residues: CASSQVISTEENTEAFF. CDR3 bases: TGTGCCAGCAGCCAAGTTATCTCGACAGAAGAGAACACTGAAGCTTTCTTT.

This rearrangement joins TRBV7-7 to TRBJ2-1; perhaps TRBD2 as D (5 bases). Germline CDR1 is SSHAT and CDR2 is FNYEAQ (reference sequence). With 1 base removed from V and 8 bases from J, the gap between germline ends came to 12 bases. The CDR3 length is 14 residues. The CDR3 region is CASSLGTDGDEQFF. CDR3 nucleotides: TGTGCCAGCAGCTTAGGAACGGACGGGGATGAGCAGTTCTTC. The complete variable domain, with remaining parts taken from reference TRBV7-7 and TRBJ2-1, reads GAGVSQSPRYKVTKRGQDVTLRCDPISSHATLYWYQQALGQGPEFLTYFNYEAQPDKSGLPSDRFSAERPEGSISTLTIQRTEQRDSAMYRCASSLGTDGDEQFFGPGTRLTVL.

J is TRBJ1-1 and V is TRBV9; 7 bases line up with TRBD1. The CDR3 totals 13 residues. The V and J ends lost 3 bases and 4 bases, in that order; junction bases with no gene match: 3. Germline CDR1 SGDLS, CDR2 YYNGEE. The DNA of the CDR3 is TGTGCCAGCAGCGCGACAGGGACCACTGAAGCTTTCTTT. It specifies CASSATGTTEAFF.

The chain uses TRBV6-5 and TRBJ2-7, with D perhaps matching TRBD2 (5 bases). The germline gives CDR1 MNHEY, CDR2 SVGAGI. V lost 6 bases to trimming and J lost 3 bases, with 15 bases between them. The CDR3 has 14 amino acids. The CDR3 region has the DNA TGTGCCAGCAGCCTCGTCGACGGGAACTACGAGCAGTACTTC. It translates to CASSLVDGNYEQYF.